Presented here are 24 T cell receptor beta chains from one specimen sequenced in a study of graft-versus-host responses after intestinal transplantation. TCRdb keeps only in-frame clones here, not all; method: immunoSEQ multiplex PCR. The data show under 150,000 clones, with about nine tenths seen just once and over 0.15% held by the top ten. No antigen has been identified for these receptors. This material consisted of unstimulated CD4+ T cells sorted from spleen or lymph node cells, taken before intestinal transplant. These receptors were taken from a human donor who received an intestinal transplant.

The gene calls are TRBV27 and TRBJ2-3, with a tentative D call TRBD2 (5 bases). The CDR3 contains 15 residues. Trimming took 3 bases from V and 3 from J, leaving 13 bases between them. Germline V CDR1 and CDR2: MNHEY, SMNVEV (reference sequence). DNA of the CDR3: TGTGCCAGCAGTTTCGGGATCCGAGGTACAGATACGCAGTATTTT. Protein product: CASSFGIRGTDTQYF.

This clone was recorded once. CDR3 loop: CASVMGPGGNYGYTF. The CDR3 bases are TGTGCCAGCGTAATGGGCCCCGGGGGAAACTATGGCTACACCTTC. The chain employs TRBV6-1 and TRBJ1-2; TRBD1 is a possible D gene (5 bases). The V end was cut by 8 bases, the J end by 2 bases, with 18 bases between. Germline V CDR1 and CDR2: MNHNS, SASEGT. CDR3 length: 15 amino acids.

The rearrangement links TRBV11-2 to TRBJ2-2; tentative D call: TRBD1 (6 bases). Between the trimmed V and J ends, which lost 8 bases and 1 base, there was a span of 14 bases. This CDR3 region has 15 residues. Per germline, CDR1 SGHAT and CDR2 FQNNGV. CDR3 in DNA: TGTGCCAGCCAGTCAGGACAGAGGAACACCGGGGAGCTGTTTTTT. Amino acids: CASQSGQRNTGELFF.

The chain combines TRBV11-2 with TRBJ2-1; the D is unclear. The CDR3 consists of 13 residues. V lost 4 bases, J lost 7 bases, and 11 bases lay in between. CDR1 is SGHAT, CDR2 FQNNGV, per germline. The CDR3 region has the DNA TGTGCCAGCAGCTGGGTGATGCGGAATGAGCAGTTCTTC. This codes for CASSWVMRNEQFF.

The V and J genes are TRBV19 and TRBJ2-2; 12 bases are a match to TRBD2. Germline CDR1 is LNHDA and CDR2 is SQIVND (reference sequence). Trimming at V came to 1 base and at J to 7 bases, leaving 10 bases not matched to a gene. The CDR3 runs to 18 residues. The CDR3 protein is CASSIVGLAGGPYGELFF. The DNA of the CDR3 is TGTGCCAGTAGTATAGTGGGGCTAGCGGGAGGGCCCTACGGGGAGCTGTTTTTT.

This clone was seen just once. This chain links TRBV5-6 with TRBJ1-4, with 7 bases matching TRBD1. The CDR3 length is 14 residues. J was trimmed by 8 bases and V by 8 bases; bases with no gene match: 12. Germline CDR1 and CDR2: SGHDT and YYEEEE. This CDR3 is CASASRDSWEKLFF. The CDR3 DNA sequence: TGTGCCAGTGCCAGCCGGGACAGTTGGGAAAAACTGTTTTTT.

This clone showed up just a few times. V gene TRBV28 combines with J gene TRBJ2-7, with 9 bases fitting TRBD1. The germline V gene has CDR1 MDHEN and CDR2 SYDVKM. The CDR3 has 15 amino acids. With 7 bases clipped from V and 3 bases from J, the junction kept 10 bases outside the gene matches. The chain's CDR3 is CASTLQGAKLYEQYF. The CDR3 nucleotides read TGTGCCAGCACCTTACAGGGGGCCAAGCTCTACGAGCAGTACTTC.

The chain combines TRBV18 with TRBJ2-1; 11 bases are shared with TRBD2. The J segment lost 5 bases and the V segment lost 1 base, leaving 7 bases of the junction unmatched. CDR1 is KGHSH, CDR2 LQKENI, per germline. The CDR3 totals 17 residues. DNA of the CDR3: TGTGCCAGCTCACCACGGACGACTAGCGGGAATAACAATGAGCAGTTCTTC. Its translation: CASSPRTTSGNNNEQFF. The whole variable domain, filled in from reference TRBV18 and TRBJ2-1, reads NAGVMQNPRHLVRRRGQEARLRCSPMKGHSHVYWYRQLPEEGLKFMVYLQKENIIDESGMPKERFSAEFPKEGPSILRIQQVVRGDSAAYFCASSPRTTSGNNNEQFFGPGTRLTVL.

The CDR3, as DNA: TGTGCCAGCAGTGAAGTAGGGGCCGGCTATGGCTACACCTTC. This gives the protein CASSEVGAGYGYTF. The V call is TRBV2, the J call TRBJ1-2; a weak D match, TRBD1 (5 bases). Trimming took off 1 base at V and 4 bases at J, with 10 bases between the two ends. The CDR3 spans 14 residues. Germline V CDR1 and CDR2: SNHLY, FYNNEI.

The rearrangement links TRBV6-5 to TRBJ1-5; D is undetermined. Trimming pared 4 bases from V and 5 bases from J, leaving 15 bases between. CDR3 length equals 15 residues. The germline gives CDR1 MNHEY, CDR2 SVGAGI. CDR3 nucleotides: TGTGCCAGCAGTTTGGACGGAGGGAAGTATCAGCCCCAGCATTTT. Protein: CASSLDGGKYQPQHF.

The rearrangement joins TRBV19 to TRBJ2-2, with TRBD1 matching over 9 bases. V lost 9 bases to trimming and J lost 1 base; unmatched junction nucleotides: 6. Looked up from germline, CDR1 is LNHDA and CDR2 is SQIVND (reference sequence). The CDR3 runs 15 residues. The CDR3 region has the DNA TGTGCCAGCAGATACAGGGGGCAGAACACCGGGGAGCTGTTTTTT. Translated, it gives CASRYRGQNTGELFF.

V and J are TRBV11-3 and TRBJ2-7; TRBD2 might be the D (5 bases). Trimming shortened V by 8 bases and J by 2 bases, and 10 bases separated the two germline ends. From germline, CDR1 is SGHNT and CDR2 YENEEA. The CDR3 runs to 12 residues. Written as DNA, the CDR3 is TGTGCCAGCCCCACGGGGACCTACGAGCAGTACTTC. The encoded protein is CASPTGTYEQYF.

The CDR3, as DNA: TGTGCCAGCAGTTTTAGTCAGGGGACCTACGAGCAGTACTTC. This encodes CASSFSQGTYEQYF. The J gene is TRBJ2-5, the V gene TRBV28, with D possibly being TRBD1 (6 bases). The end of the DNA aligns better with TRBJ2-7, so the J call may be wrong. The CDR3 has 14 residues. Germline CDR1 is MDHEN and CDR2 is SYDVKM.

This clone has a single count. The rearrangement uses TRBV25-1 and TRBJ1-2; 7 bases agree with TRBD1. The CDR3 has 16 residues. The ends lost 2 bases at V and 0 bases at J; junction bases unmatched: 6. Looked up from germline, CDR1 is MGHDK and CDR2 is SYGVNS. The CDR3 spells CASSEAGTAANYGYTF. The CDR3 coding sequence is TGTGCCAGCAGTGAAGCCGGGACAGCAGCTAACTATGGCTACACCTTC.

V and J are TRBV4-1 and TRBJ2-1, with 9 nucleotides matching TRBD2. The CDR3 spans 16 residues. V shed 1 base, J shed 10 bases, and the junction held 11 bases outside the gene matches. CDR1 and CDR2 (germline): MGHRA, YSYEKL. The CDR3 sequence: CASSQGAGREGKEQFF. The CDR3 coding sequence is TGCGCCAGCAGCCAAGGCGCGGGGCGGGAGGGCAAGGAGCAGTTCTTC.

This sequence joins TRBV18 and TRBJ2-3; a possible D gene is TRBD1 (6 bases). The V gene lost 3 bases and the J gene lost 2 bases, with 12 bases spanning the gap. This CDR3 has 15 amino acids. Looked up from germline, CDR1 is KGHSH and CDR2 is LQKENI. The CDR3 reads CASSPARGATDTQYF. The CDR3 nucleotides are TGTGCCAGCTCACCCGCCAGGGGCGCCACAGATACGCAGTATTTT.

The V and J genes are TRBV7-2 and TRBJ1-3, with D possibly TRBD1 on 5 matching bases. V gave up 4 bases and J gave up 4 bases, with 11 bases separating them. Germline V lookup: CDR1 SGHTA, CDR2 FQGNSA. The CDR3 is 14 amino acids. CDR3 in DNA: TGTGCCAGCAGCTCAGGGTTTTTGGGAAACACCATATATTTT. Protein sequence: CASSSGFLGNTIYF.

V and J are TRBV18 and TRBJ1-2; 9 nucleotides line up with TRBD1. This CDR3 spans 18 amino acids. Trimming removed 0 bases from V and 5 bases from J; junction bases left unmatched: 13. Germline CDR1 KGHSH, CDR2 LQKENI. CDR3 coding DNA: TGTGCCAGCTCACCACCGAGAGGACAGGGGCCTGCCGTTTATGGCTACACCTTC. Translating gives CASSPPRGQGPAVYGYTF.

This chain connects TRBV19 to TRBJ2-5; 11 bases agree with TRBD2. This CDR3 has 18 amino acids. CDR1 and CDR2 from the germline V gene are LNHDA and SQIVND (reference sequence). V dropped 1 base and J dropped 4; count of bases not matched to a gene: 11. The CDR3: CASSIVRLAGGEGETQYF. The CDR3 DNA reads as TGTGCCAGTAGTATAGTGCGGCTAGCGGGAGGAGAAGGAGAGACCCAGTACTTC. The variable domain in full, completed from reference TRBV19 and TRBJ2-5, reads DGGITQSPKYLFRKEGQNVTLSCEQNLNHDAMYWYRQDPGQGLRLIYYSQIVNDFQKGDIAEGYSVSREKKESFPLTVTSAQKNPTAFYLCASSIVRLAGGEGETQYFGPGTRLLVL.

The chain employs TRBV18 and TRBJ2-7; D gene unclear. Trimming shortened V by 6 bases and J by 3 bases, and 12 bases separated the two germline ends. The CDR3 extends over 13 amino acids. Looked up from germline, CDR1 is KGHSH and CDR2 is LQKENI. The CDR3 DNA reads TGTGCCAGCTCTCGAGACTCGCTCTACGAGCAGTACTTC. This codes for CASSRDSLYEQYF. The full variable domain, in which reference TRBV18 and TRBJ2-7 provide the parts outside the CDR3, is NAGVMQNPRHLVRRRGQEARLRCSPMKGHSHVYWYRQLPEEGLKFMVYLQKENIIDESGMPKERFSAEFPKEGPSILRIQQVVRGDSAAYFCASSRDSLYEQYFGPGTRLTVT.

In this sample, this clone turned up once. The chain is built from TRBV7-2 and TRBJ1-2, with 7 bases identical to TRBD1. Looked up from germline, CDR1 is SGHTA and CDR2 is FQGNSA. The CDR3 sequence is 15 residues long. Unmatched junction bases numbered 8, after V lost 1 base and J lost 6 bases. The CDR3 loop reads CASSLGPLTGDGYTF. DNA for the CDR3: TGTGCCAGCAGCTTAGGGCCCCTAACAGGGGATGGCTACACCTTC.

The rearrangement links TRBV19 to TRBJ2-7, with a tentative D call TRBD1 (5 bases). Trimming removed 3 bases at V and 1 base at J, with 7 bases between. The CDR3 has 13 residues. Germline-derived CDR1 and CDR2 are LNHDA and SQIVND (reference sequence). CDR3 DNA: TGTGCCAGTAGTATTCAGGGTTCCTACGAGCAGTACTTC. Translation: CASSIQGSYEQYF.

V is TRBV7-2 and J is TRBJ2-7, with D maybe TRBD1 (6 bases). Germline V gives CDR1 SGHTA, CDR2 FQGNSA. V was shortened by 1 base and J by 3 bases, with 13 bases between the two germline ends. The CDR3 contains 15 residues. CDR3 loop: CASSLEQGGYYEQYF. In DNA, the CDR3 is TGTGCCAGCAGCTTAGAACAGGGTGGTTACTACGAGCAGTACTTC.

This chain joins TRBV30 and TRBJ2-6; a possible D gene is TRBD1 (5 bases). This CDR3 has 15 amino acids. In germline, CDR1 is GTSNPN, CDR2 SVGIG (reference sequence). The V and J ends lost 2 bases and 1 base respectively, with 9 bases between them. As DNA, the CDR3 is TGTGCCTGGAGTCGCCCAGGGTCTGGGGCCAACGTCCTGACTTTC. This encodes CAWSRPGSGANVLTF.